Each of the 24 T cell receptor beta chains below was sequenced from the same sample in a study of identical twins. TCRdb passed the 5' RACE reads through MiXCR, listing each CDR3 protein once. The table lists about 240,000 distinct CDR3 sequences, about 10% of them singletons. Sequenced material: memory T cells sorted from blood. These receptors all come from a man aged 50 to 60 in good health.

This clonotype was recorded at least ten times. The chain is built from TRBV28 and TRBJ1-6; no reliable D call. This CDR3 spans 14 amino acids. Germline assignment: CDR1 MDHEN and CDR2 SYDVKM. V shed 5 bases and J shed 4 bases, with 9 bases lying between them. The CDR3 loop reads CASSTPEYNSPLHF. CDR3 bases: TGTGCCAGCAGTACCCCGGAGTATAATTCACCCCTCCACTTT.

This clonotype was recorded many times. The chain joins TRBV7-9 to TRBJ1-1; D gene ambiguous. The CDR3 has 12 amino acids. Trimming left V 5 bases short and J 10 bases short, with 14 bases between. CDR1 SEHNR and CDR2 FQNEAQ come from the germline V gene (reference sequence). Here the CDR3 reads CASSPNGEVAFF. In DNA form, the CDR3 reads TGTGCCAGCAGCCCCAACGGGGAAGTAGCTTTCTTT.

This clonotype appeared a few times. The CDR3 loop reads CATSDVTSGEGTDTQYF. CDR3 DNA: TGTGCCACCAGTGACGTTACTAGCGGGGAGGGCACAGATACGCAGTATTTT. This chain links TRBV24-1 with TRBJ2-3; 10 nucleotides agree with TRBD2. Germline V lookup: CDR1 KGHDR, CDR2 SFDVKD. This CDR3 comprises 17 residues. J lost 1 base, V lost 4 bases, and 7 bases had no gene match.

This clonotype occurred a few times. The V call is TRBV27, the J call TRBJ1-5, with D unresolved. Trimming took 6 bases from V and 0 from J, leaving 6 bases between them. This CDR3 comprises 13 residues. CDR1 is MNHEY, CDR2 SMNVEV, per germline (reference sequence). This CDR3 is CASRGYSNQPQHF. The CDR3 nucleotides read TGTGCCAGCAGGGGGTATAGCAATCAGCCCCAGCATTTT.

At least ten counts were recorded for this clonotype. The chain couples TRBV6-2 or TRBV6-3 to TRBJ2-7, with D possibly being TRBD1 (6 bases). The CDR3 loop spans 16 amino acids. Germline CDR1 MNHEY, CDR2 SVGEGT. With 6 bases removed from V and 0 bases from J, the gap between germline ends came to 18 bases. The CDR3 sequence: CASSNGQLASSYEQYF. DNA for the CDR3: TGTGCCAGCAGCAACGGACAGCTTGCTAGCTCCTACGAGCAGTACTTC.

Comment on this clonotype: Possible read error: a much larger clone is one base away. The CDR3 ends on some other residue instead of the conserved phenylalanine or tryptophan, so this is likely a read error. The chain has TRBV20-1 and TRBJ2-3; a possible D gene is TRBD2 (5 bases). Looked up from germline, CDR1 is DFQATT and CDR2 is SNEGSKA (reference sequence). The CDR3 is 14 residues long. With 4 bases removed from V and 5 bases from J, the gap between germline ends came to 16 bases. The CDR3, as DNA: TGCAGTGCTAATTTGCGAGGGAGCCAAGATACGCAGTATCTT. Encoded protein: CSANLRGSQDTQYL.

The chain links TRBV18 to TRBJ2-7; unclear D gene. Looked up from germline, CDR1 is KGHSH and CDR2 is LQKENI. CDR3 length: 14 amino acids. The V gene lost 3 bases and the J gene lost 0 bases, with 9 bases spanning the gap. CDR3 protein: CASSPILNSYEQYF. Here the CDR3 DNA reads TGTGCCAGCTCACCCATCTTAAACTCCTACGAGCAGTACTTC. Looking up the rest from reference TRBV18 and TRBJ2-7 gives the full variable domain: NAGVMQNPRHLVRRRGQEARLRCSPMKGHSHVYWYRQLPEEGLKFMVYLQKENIIDESGMPKERFSAEFPKEGPSILRIQQVVRGDSAAYFCASSPILNSYEQYFGPGTRLTVT.

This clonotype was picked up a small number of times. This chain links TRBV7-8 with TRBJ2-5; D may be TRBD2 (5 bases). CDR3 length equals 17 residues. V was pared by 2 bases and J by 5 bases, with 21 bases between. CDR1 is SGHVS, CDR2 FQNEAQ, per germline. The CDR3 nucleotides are TGTGCCAGCAGCTTATCTTTGCTAGCTGGTTCTGGGGAGACCCAGTACTTC. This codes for CASSLSLLAGSGETQYF.

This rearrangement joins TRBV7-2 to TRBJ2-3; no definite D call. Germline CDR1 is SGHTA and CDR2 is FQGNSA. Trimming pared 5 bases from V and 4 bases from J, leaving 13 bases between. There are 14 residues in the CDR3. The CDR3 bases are TGTGCCAGCAGCCCAAGGGTATCCCCAGATACGCAGTATTTT. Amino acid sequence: CASSPRVSPDTQYF.

The CDR3 is CASSLTNEQFF. CDR3 bases: TGTGCCAGCAGCCTTACGAATGAGCAGTTCTTC. The chain joins TRBV5-6 to TRBJ2-1; D ambiguous. Germline loops: CDR1 SGHDT, CDR2 YYEEEE. CDR3 length: 11 residues. Trimming shortened V by 4 bases and J by 7 bases, and 6 bases separated the two germline ends. Full variable domain (remainder filled in from reference TRBV5-6 and TRBJ2-1): DAGVTQSPTHLIKTRGQQVTLRCSPKSGHDTVSWYQQALGQGPQFIFQYYEEEERQRGNFPDRFSGHQFPNYSSELNVNALLLGDSALYLCASSLTNEQFFGPGTRLTVL.

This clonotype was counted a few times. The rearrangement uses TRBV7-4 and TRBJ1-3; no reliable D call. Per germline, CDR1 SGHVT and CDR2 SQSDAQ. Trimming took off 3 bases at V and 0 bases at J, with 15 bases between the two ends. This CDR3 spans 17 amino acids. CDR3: CASSLGNSHVSGNTIYF. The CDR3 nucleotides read TGTGCCAGCAGCTTGGGGAACAGCCACGTCTCTGGAAACACCATATATTTT. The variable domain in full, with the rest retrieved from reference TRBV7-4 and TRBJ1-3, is GAGVSQSPRYKVAKRGRDVALRCDSISGHVTLYWYRQTLGQGSEVLTYSQSDAQRDKSGRPSGRFSAERPERSVSTLKIQRTEQGDSAVYLCASSLGNSHVSGNTIYFGEGSWLTVV.

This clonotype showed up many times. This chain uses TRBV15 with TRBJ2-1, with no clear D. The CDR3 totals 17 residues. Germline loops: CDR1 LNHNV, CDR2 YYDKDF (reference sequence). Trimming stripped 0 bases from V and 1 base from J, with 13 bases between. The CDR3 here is CATSRDRTAASYNEQFF. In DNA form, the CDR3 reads TGTGCCACCAGCAGAGATCGAACAGCCGCGTCCTACAATGAGCAGTTCTTC.

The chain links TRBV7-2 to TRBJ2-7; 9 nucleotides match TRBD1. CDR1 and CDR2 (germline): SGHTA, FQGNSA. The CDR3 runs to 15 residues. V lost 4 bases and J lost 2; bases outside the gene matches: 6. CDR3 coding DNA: TGTGCCAGCAGCTCGGGACAGGGACCTACCTACGAGCAGTACTTC. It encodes CASSSGQGPTYEQYF.

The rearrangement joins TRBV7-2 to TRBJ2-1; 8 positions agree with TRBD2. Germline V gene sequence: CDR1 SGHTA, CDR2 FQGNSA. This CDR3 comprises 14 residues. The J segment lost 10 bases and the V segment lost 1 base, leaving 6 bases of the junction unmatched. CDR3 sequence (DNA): TGTGCCAGCAGCTTAGGGACTAGCCCCAGGGAGCAGTTCTTC. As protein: CASSLGTSPREQFF.

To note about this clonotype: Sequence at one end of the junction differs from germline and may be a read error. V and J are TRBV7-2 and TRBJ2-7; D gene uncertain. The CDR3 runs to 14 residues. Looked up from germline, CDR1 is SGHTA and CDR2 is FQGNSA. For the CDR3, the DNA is TGTGCCAGCATCTTATCAGGCTGGCCCTACGAGCAGTACTTC. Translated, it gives CASILSGWPYEQYF.

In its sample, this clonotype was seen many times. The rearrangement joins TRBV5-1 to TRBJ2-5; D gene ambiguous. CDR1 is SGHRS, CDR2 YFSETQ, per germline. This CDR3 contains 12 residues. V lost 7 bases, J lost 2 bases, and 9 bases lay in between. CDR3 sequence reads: CASRQEQETQYF. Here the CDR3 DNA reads TGCGCCAGCCGGCAAGAGCAAGAGACCCAGTACTTC. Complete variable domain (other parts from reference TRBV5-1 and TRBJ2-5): KAGVTQTPRYLIKTRGQQVTLSCSPISGHRSVSWYQQTPGQGLQFLFEYFSETQRNKGNFPGRFSGRQFSNSRSEMNVSTLELGDSALYLCASRQEQETQYFGPGTRLLVL.

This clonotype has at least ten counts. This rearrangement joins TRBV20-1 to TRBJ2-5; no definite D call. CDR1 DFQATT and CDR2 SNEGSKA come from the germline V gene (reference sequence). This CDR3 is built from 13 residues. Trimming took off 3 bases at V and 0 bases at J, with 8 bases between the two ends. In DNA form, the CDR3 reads TGCAGTGCTAGGAGTGACCACCAAGAGACCCAGTACTTC. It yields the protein CSARSDHQETQYF.

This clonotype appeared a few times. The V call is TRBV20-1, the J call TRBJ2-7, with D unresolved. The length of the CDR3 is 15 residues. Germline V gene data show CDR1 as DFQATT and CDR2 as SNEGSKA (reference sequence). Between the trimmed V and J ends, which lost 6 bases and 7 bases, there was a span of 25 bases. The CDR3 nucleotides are TGCAGTGCAGGAAGGTTAGAGGCCTCCGGTGGAGAGCAGTACTTC. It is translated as CSAGRLEASGGEQYF.

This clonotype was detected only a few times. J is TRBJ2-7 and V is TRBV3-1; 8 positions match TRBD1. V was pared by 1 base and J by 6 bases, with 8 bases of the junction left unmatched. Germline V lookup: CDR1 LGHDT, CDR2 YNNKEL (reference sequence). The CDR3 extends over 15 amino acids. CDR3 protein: CASSQGAAGGGEQYF. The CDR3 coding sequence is TGTGCCAGCAGCCAAGGGGCGGCAGGGGGCGGCGAGCAGTACTTC.

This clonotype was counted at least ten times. The chain's CDR3 is CASSLVSYEQYF. The CDR3 nucleotides are TGTGCCAGCAGCTTAGTGTCCTACGAGCAGTACTTC. The chain uses TRBV7-8 and TRBJ2-7; no firm D call. The germline V and J ends were trimmed by 1 base and 1 base, with 2 bases remaining between them. The CDR3 is 12 amino acids. Germline assignment: CDR1 SGHVS and CDR2 FQNEAQ.

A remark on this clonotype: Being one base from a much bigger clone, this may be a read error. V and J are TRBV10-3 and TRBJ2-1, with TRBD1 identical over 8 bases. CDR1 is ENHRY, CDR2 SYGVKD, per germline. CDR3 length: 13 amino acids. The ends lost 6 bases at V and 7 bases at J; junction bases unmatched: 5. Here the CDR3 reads CAIRIQGENEQFF. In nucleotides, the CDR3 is TGTGCCATCAGGATACAGGGGGAGAATGAGCAGTTCTTC.

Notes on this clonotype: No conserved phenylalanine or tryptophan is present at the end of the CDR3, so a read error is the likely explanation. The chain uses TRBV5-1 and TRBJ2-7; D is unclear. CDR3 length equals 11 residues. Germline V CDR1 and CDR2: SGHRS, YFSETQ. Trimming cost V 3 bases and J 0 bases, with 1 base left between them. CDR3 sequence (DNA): TGCGCCAGCAGCTCCTCCTACGAGCAGTACTTA. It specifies CASSSSYEQYL.

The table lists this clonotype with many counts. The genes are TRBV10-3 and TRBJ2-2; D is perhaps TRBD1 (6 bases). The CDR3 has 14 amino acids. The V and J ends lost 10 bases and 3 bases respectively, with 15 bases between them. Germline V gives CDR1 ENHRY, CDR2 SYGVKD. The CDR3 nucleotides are TGTGCCACGGAGACAGGTCCCCACACCGGGGAGCTGTTTTTT. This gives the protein CATETGPHTGELFF.

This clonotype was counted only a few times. CDR3: CASGRTSGNSYEQYF. CDR3 DNA: TGTGCCAGCGGGCGGACTAGCGGGAACTCCTACGAGCAGTACTTC. The genes are TRBV7-9 and TRBJ2-7, with 12 bases identical to TRBD2. Germline values: CDR1 SEHNR, CDR2 FQNEAQ (reference sequence). V was pared by 8 bases and J by 0 bases, with 5 bases of the junction left unmatched. The CDR3 covers 15 residues.